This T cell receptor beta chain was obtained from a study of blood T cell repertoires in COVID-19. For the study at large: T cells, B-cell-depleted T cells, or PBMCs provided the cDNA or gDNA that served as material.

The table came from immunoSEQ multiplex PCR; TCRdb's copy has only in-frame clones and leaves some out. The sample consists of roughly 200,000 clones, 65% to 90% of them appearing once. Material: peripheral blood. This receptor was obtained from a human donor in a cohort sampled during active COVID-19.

DNA for the CDR3: TGTGCCAGCAGTTACTCTGGACAGCACTATGGCTACACCTTC. Translated, it gives CASSYSGQHYGYTF. The gene calls are TRBV6-5 and TRBJ1-2; maybe TRBD1 (6 bases). V was clipped by 0 bases and J by 3 bases, with 8 bases between them. Germline CDR1 MNHEY, CDR2 SVGAGI. The CDR3 runs to 14 residues.